These T cell receptor beta chains were read from a single sample in a study of cytomegalovirus exposure and HLA in healthy donors. Data came from immunoSEQ multiplex PCR; TCRdb stores just in-frame clones and leaves some out. The repertoire holds approximately 100,000 clones, with approximately 66% as singletons. The sequencing input was PBMCs. These TCRs come from a woman between 45 and 60 years old in good health and CMV-seronegative. CDR3s include the opening cysteine and the closing phenylalanine or tryptophan. D genes are given only for firm matches. Only part of the rows carry a size: once, few, many, or a class if the clone is expanded.

v_gene: TRBV13
j_gene: TRBJ1-5
len: 13
abundance: NA
d_gene: NA
CDR3aa: CASSRDRNQPQHF
CDR3nt: TGTGCCAGCAGCCGCGACAGGAATCAGCCCCAGCATTTT

v_gene: TRBV7-6
j_gene: TRBJ2-5
len: 16
abundance: NA
d_gene: TRBD2
CDR3aa: CASSFPAGTIQETQYF
CDR3nt: TGTGCCAGCAGCTTCCCTGCCGGGACTATCCAAGAGACCCAGTACTTC

v_gene: TRBV7-8
j_gene: TRBJ2-1
len: 15
abundance: NA
d_gene: NA
CDR3aa: CASSQTRVGYNEQFF
CDR3nt: TGTGCCAGCAGCCAAACCCGGGTCGGCTACAATGAGCAGTTCTTC

v_gene: TRBV28
j_gene: TRBJ1-3
len: 15
abundance: NA
d_gene: TRBD1
CDR3aa: CASNGDRLPGNTIYF
CDR3nt: TGTGCCAGCAACGGGGACAGGCTCCCTGGAAACACCATATATTTT

v_gene: TRBV7-9
j_gene: TRBJ2-1
len: 19
abundance: NA
d_gene: TRBD1
CDR3aa: CASSPGTGLHSLIYNEQFF
CDR3nt: TGTGCCAGCAGCCCCGGGACAGGGCTTCATTCTCTTATTTACAATGAGCAGTTCTTC

v_gene: TRBV7-2
j_gene: TRBJ2-1
len: 15
abundance: NA
d_gene: TRBD2
CDR3aa: CASSRGRPSYNEQFF
CDR3nt: TGTGCCAGCAGCCGCGGGAGGCCTTCCTACAATGAGCAGTTCTTC

v_gene: TRBV18
j_gene: TRBJ2-5
len: 13
abundance: few
d_gene: TRBD1
CDR3aa: CASSLTGEETQYF
CDR3nt: TGTGCCAGCTCACTTACAGGGGAAGAGACCCAGTACTTC

v_gene: TRBV4-3
j_gene: TRBJ1-6
len: 16
abundance: NA
d_gene: NA
CDR3aa: CASSQGSSVENSPLHF
CDR3nt: TGCGCCAGCAGCCAAGGCTCTTCGGTAGAAAATTCACCCCTCCACTTT

v_gene: TRBV10-3
j_gene: TRBJ1-2
len: 14
abundance: few
d_gene: NA
CDR3aa: CAISEGTAGSGYTF
CDR3nt: TGTGCCATCAGTGAGGGGACGGCCGGGAGTGGCTACACCTTC

v_gene: TRBV27
j_gene: TRBJ1-5
len: 18
abundance: once
d_gene: NA
CDR3aa: CASSLYAGAGVLSQPQHF
CDR3nt: TGTGCCAGCAGTTTATACGCGGGGGCCGGGGTCTTGAGTCAGCCCCAGCATTTT

v_gene: TRBV18
j_gene: TRBJ2-7
len: 13
abundance: NA
d_gene: NA
CDR3aa: CASSPSRAYEQYF
CDR3nt: TGTGCCAGCTCACCATCCCGTGCCTACGAGCAGTACTTC

v_gene: TRBV7-8
j_gene: TRBJ1-2
len: 14
abundance: few
d_gene: NA
CDR3aa: CATATAQINYGYTF
CDR3nt: TGTGCCACCGCAACCGCACAAATCAACTATGGCTACACCTTC

v_gene: TRBV15
j_gene: TRBJ2-1
len: 15
abundance: NA
d_gene: TRBD1
CDR3aa: CATSARTGAYNEQFF
CDR3nt: TGTGCCACCAGCGCCCGGACAGGGGCCTACAATGAGCAGTTCTTC

v_gene: TRBV6-5
j_gene: TRBJ1-2
len: 14
abundance: NA
d_gene: TRBD1
CDR3aa: CASRRTGGDYGYTF
CDR3nt: TGTGCCAGCAGAAGGACAGGGGGCGACTATGGCTACACCTTC